The T cell receptor (beta chain) described here comes from a study of control samples from healthy donors and cancer patients (dated by TCRdb to the early 2020s). Libraries came from the immunoSEQ multiplex PCR assay. TCRdb stores this immuneACCESS table with in-frame sequences only. Part of the clones is absent; in the studies checked, under half of the shortfall reflects unresolved V genes, and no reason is known for the rest. Present in this sample are approximately 130,000 clones, around 87% of which were seen just once. 2.9% of the sample is taken by the ten largest. Regarding this clone: No antigen is known for it. No base quality information exists; no much larger clone differs at one position.

Trimming takes 2 bases from V and 3 bases from J, and the germline ends sit 5 bases apart. For CDR1 and CDR2, the germline V gene lists SNHLY and FYNNEI. The CDR3 numbers 12 residues from cysteine through phenylalanine. CDR3 DNA is the only sequence kept; it has 36 bases, read in frame from the first base. The TCR comes from a man aged 60 to 75 in good health. Material: blood. This chain is built from TRBV2 and TRBJ2-7; the D gene is perhaps TRBD1, on 5 matching bases. The DNA reads TGTGCCAGCAGTGAAAGGGGCTACGAGCAGTACTTC. This translates into CASSERGYEQYF. Extended through the reference TRBV2 and TRBJ2-7 proteins, this CDR3 yields the full variable domain: EPEVTQTPSHQVTQMGQEVILRCVPISNHLYFYWYRQILGQKVEFLVSFYNNEISEKSEIFDDQFSVERPDGSNFTLKIRSTKLEDSAMYFCASSERGYEQYFGPGTRLTVT.